This T cell receptor beta chain was retrieved from a study of blood T cell repertoires in COVID-19. Looking at the study overall: Italy, Spain and the United States were the sources of the convalescent and acute COVID-19 samples. The cDNA or gDNA used as material had been derived from T cells, B-cell-depleted T cells, or PBMCs.

Authors' analysis steps: Amplification of reference gene primers provided the estimated nucleated cell counts. Sequenced by immunoSEQ multiplex PCR; TCRdb stores in-frame clones only, minus some. The DNA was the basis for D and trimming; V, J and clone size are from that table. The sample lists hundreds of thousands of clones; 83% were seen once. In germline, CDR1 is SGHRS, CDR2 YFSETQ. This CDR3 is 17 amino acids long. The ends were cut back, 0 bases at V and 3 bases at J, with 15 bases in the middle. V usage is TRBV5-1 and J usage is TRBJ2-2; no reliable D call. Sequencing was performed on peripheral blood. The receptor was isolated from a man at least 80 years old with acute or convalescent COVID-19. The CDR3 loop reads CASSLEVLGTYTGELFF. The CDR3 coding sequence is TGCGCCAGCAGCTTGGAAGTATTGGGCACCTACACCGGGGAGCTGTTTTTT. The complete variable domain, with remaining parts taken from reference TRBV5-1 and TRBJ2-2, reads KAGVTQTPRYLIKTRGQQVTLSCSPISGHRSVSWYQQTPGQGLQFLFEYFSETQRNKGNFPGRFSGRQFSNSRSEMNVSTLELGDSALYLCASSLEVLGTYTGELFFGEGSRLTVL.